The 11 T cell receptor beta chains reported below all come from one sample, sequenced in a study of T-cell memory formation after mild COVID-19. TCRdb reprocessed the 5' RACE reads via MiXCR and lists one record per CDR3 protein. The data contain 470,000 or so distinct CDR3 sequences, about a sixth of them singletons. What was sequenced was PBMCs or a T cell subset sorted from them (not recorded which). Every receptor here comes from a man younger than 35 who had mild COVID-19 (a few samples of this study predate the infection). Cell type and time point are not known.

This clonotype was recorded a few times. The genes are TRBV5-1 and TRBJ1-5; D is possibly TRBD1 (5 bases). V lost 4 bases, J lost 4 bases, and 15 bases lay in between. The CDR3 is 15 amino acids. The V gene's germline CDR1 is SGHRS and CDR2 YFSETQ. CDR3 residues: CASSLQGVRNQPQHF. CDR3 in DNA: TGCGCCAGCAGCCTTCAAGGGGTAAGGAATCAGCCCCAGCATTTT.

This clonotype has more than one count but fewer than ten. The CDR3 DNA follows: TGTGCCAGCAGCGGAAGGATTAGGGGGTCGGAGACCCAGTACTTC. Protein: CASSGRIRGSETQYF. The chain couples TRBV7-9 to TRBJ2-5; weak D call: TRBD1 (6 bases). V was pared by 5 bases and J by 5 bases, with 18 bases between. The germline V gene has CDR1 SEHNR and CDR2 FQNEAQ (reference sequence). This CDR3 has 15 residues.

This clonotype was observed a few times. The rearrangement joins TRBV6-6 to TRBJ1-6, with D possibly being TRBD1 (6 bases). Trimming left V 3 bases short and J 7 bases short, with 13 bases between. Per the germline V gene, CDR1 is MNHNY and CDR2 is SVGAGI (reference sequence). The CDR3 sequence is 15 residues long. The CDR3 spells CASSYKTGSNSPLHF. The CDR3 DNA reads TGTGCCAGCAGTTATAAAACAGGGTCAAATTCACCCCTCCACTTT.

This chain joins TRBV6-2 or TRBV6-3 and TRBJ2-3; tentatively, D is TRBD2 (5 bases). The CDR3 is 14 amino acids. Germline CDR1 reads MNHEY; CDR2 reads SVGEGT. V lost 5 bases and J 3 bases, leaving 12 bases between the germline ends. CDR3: CASSPLGDTDTQYF. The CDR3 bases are TGTGCCAGCAGTCCACTCGGGGATACAGATACGCAGTATTTT.

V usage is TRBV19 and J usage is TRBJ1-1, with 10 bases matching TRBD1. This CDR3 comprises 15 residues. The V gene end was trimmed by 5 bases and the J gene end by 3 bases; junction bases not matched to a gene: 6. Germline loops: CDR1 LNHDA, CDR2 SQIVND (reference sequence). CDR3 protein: CASSPRTGGYTEAFF. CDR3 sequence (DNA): TGTGCCAGTAGTCCTCGGACAGGGGGGTACACTGAAGCTTTCTTT.

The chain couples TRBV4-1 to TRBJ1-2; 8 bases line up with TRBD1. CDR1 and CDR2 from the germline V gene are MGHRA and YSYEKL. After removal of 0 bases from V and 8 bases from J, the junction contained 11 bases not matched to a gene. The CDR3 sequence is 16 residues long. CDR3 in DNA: TGCGCCAGCAGCCAAGACCCGGACAGGGTTGTCGGCGGCTACACCTTC. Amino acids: CASSQDPDRVVGGYTF.

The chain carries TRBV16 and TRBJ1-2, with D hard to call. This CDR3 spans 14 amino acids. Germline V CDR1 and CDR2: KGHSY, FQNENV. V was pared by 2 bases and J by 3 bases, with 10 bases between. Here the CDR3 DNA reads TGTGCCAGCAGCCAACCTGGGCTGGACTATGGCTACACCTTC. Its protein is CASSQPGLDYGYTF.

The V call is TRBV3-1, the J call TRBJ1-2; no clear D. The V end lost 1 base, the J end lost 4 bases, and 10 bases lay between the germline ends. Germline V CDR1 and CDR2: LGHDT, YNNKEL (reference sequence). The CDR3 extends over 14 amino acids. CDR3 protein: CASSQADGGYGYTF. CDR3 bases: TGTGCCAGCAGCCAAGCGGACGGAGGCTATGGCTACACCTTC.

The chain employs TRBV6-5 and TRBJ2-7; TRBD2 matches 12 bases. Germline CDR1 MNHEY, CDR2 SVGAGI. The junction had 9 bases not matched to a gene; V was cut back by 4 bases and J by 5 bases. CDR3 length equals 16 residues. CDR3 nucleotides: TGTGCCAGCAGTTCCGCACTAGCGGGGGGCGAACACGAGCAGTACTTC. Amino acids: CASSSALAGGEHEQYF.

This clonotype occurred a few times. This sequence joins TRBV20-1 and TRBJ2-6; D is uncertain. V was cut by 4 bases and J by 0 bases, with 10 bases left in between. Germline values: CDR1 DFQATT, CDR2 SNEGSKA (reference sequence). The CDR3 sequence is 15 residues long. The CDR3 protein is CSAIRSSSGANVLTF. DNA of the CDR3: TGCAGTGCTATTCGATCCTCCTCTGGGGCCAACGTCCTGACTTTC.

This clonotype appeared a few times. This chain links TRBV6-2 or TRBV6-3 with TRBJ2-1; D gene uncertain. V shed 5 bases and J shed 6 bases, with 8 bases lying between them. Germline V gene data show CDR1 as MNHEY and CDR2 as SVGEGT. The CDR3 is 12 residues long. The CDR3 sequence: CASSGDSNEQFF. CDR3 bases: TGTGCCAGCAGTGGCGACTCCAATGAGCAGTTCTTC.